The sequence of this TCR beta chain was determined in a study of cytomegalovirus exposure and HLA in healthy donors. Study-wide points: Apart from CMV serostatus, no immune exposure information was available. Later on, a genetic analysis was performed. It linked a missense variant in DCLRE1C with V- and J-gene trimming of TCR beta.

Researchers ran the PCR with 60 Vbeta and 13 Jbeta primers. Libraries were prepared by immunoSEQ multiplex PCR; TCRdb keeps only in-frame clonotypes and omits some of them. Of roughly 200,000 clones listed, more than 80% are singletons. Germline V gene sequence: CDR1 MNHNY, CDR2 SVGAGI (reference sequence). A total of 14 residues make up the CDR3, ends included. About this clone: Its matching antigen is unknown. It is likely a read error, because the conserved phenylalanine at the end of the CDR3 is missing. The limits of the CDR3 on the DNA are not certain, so only TCRdb's listed CDR3 is given.

The sample taken for sequencing was PBMCs. The chain combines TRBV6-6 with TRBJ1-1; the table's TRBD1 call for D was not verified on the DNA. The sequence derives from a boy between 10 and 17 years old in good health and CMV-seronegative. Here the CDR3 reads CASSYSAGHSPCLN.